This TCR beta chain originates from a study of cytomegalovirus exposure and HLA in healthy donors. CDR3 size: 15 residues. The V gene's germline CDR1 is SGHTA and CDR2 FQGNSA. With 4 bases clipped from V and 6 bases from J, the junction kept 5 bases outside the gene matches. It was with 60 Vbeta and 13 Jbeta primers that the PCR ran. Assay used: immunoSEQ multiplex PCR; TCRdb lists only in-frame clones, some missing. The profile shows 150,000 to 200,000 clones, 60% to 80% of them singletons. Sequencing was done on a sample of PBMCs. The TCR comes from a female donor in good health and CMV-seronegative. V and J are TRBV7-2 and TRBJ2-1; 11 nucleotides line up with TRBD2. CDR3 DNA sequence: TGTGCCAGCAGCTCCCGTAGCGGGGGGGCCAATGAGCAGTTCTTC. Translating gives CASSSRSGGANEQFF.